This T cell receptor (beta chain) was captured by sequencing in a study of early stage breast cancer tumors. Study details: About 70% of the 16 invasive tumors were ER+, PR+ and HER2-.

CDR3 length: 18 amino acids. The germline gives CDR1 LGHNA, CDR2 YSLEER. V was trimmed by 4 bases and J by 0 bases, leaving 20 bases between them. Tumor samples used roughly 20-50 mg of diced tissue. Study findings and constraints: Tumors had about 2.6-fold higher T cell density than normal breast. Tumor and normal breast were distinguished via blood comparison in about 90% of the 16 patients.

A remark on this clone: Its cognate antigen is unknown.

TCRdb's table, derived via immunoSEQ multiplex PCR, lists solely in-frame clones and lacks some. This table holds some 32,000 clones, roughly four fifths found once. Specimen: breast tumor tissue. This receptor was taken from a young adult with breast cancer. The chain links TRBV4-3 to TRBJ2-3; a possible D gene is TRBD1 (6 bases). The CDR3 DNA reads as TGCGCCAGCAGCCTACAAGCCCGGACAGAGACTAGCACAGATACGCAGTATTTT. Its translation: CASSLQARTETSTDTQYF.